This TCR beta chain was sequenced during a study of T cells in Graves' hyperthyroidism and ophthalmopathy. The source material, RNA transcripts, was used to amplify TCR beta CDR3 regions. In the first-round RT-PCR of the TCR CDR3, the HTBI primer set was used. TCRdb fed the multiplex PCR reads into MiXCR, producing one record per CDR3 protein. The sample carries about 400,000 distinct CDR3 sequences, about 16% recorded once. The CDR3 length is 15 residues. Germline CDR1 is SGHRS and CDR2 is YFSETQ. V shed 4 bases and J 4 bases; nucleotides not matched to a gene: 6. The material sequenced was blood. The chain combines TRBV5-1 with TRBJ2-3, with 10 bases aligning to TRBD1. The clonotype originates from a woman in her thirties with Graves' hyperthyroidism. The CDR3 DNA sequence: TGCGCCAGCAGCGTTGGGACAGGGGAAGCAGATACGCAGTATTTT. Translating it yields CASSVGTGEADTQYF.